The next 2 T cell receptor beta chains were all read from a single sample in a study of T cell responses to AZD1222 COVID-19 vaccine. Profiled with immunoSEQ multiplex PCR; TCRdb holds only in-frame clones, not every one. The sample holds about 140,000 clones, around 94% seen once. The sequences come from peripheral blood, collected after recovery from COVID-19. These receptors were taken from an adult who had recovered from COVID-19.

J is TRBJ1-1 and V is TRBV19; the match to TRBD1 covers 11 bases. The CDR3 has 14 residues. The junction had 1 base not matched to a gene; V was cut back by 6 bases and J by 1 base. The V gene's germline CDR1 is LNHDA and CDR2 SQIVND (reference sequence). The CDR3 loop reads CASSGTGGNTEAFF. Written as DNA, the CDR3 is TGTGCCAGTAGCGGGACAGGGGGGAACACTGAAGCTTTCTTT.

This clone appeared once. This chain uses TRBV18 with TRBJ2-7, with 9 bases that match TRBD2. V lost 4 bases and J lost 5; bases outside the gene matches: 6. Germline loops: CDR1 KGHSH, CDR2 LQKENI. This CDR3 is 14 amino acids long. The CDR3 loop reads CASSLEREVNEQYF. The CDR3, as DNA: TGTGCCAGCTCACTGGAGCGGGAGGTAAACGAGCAGTACTTC. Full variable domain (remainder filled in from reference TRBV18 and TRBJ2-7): NAGVMQNPRHLVRRRGQEARLRCSPMKGHSHVYWYRQLPEEGLKFMVYLQKENIIDESGMPKERFSAEFPKEGPSILRIQQVVRGDSAAYFCASSLEREVNEQYFGPGTRLTVT.